This TCR beta chain was sequenced in a study of T cell changes during pregnancy in multiple sclerosis. Assay: immunoSEQ multiplex PCR; the TCRdb copy retains only in-frame clones and omits some. Of about 52,000 clones listed, around 92% are singletons. In germline, CDR1 is MNHEY, CDR2 SVGAGI. CDR3 length: 16 amino acids. The V and J ends lost 3 bases and 1 base respectively, with 13 bases between them. The sample was CD4+ T cells from peripheral blood mononuclear cells, taken in the third trimester of pregnancy. The rearrangement joins TRBV6-5 to TRBJ1-5; D is ambiguous. This clonotype originated in a female donor with multiple sclerosis, enrolled in a pregnancy study. CDR3 nucleotide sequence: TGTGCCAGCAGTTATTTTACCCCCGGGAGCAATCAGCCCCAGCATTTT. This translates into CASSYFTPGSNQPQHF.